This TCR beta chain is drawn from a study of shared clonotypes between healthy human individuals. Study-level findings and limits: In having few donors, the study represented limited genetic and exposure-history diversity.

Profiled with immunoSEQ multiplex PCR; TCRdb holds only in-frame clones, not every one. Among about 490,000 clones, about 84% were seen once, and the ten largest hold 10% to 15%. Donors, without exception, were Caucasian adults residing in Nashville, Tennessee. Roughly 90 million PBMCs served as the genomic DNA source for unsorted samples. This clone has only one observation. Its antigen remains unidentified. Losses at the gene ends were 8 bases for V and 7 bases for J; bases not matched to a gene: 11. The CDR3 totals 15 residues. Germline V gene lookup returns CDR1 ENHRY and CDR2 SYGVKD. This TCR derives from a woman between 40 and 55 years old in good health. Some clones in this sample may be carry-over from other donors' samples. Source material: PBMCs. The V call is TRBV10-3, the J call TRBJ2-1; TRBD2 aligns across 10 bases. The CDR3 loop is CAIAKREGANNEQFF. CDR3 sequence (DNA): TGTGCCATCGCTAAGCGGGAGGGAGCGAATAATGAGCAGTTCTTC.